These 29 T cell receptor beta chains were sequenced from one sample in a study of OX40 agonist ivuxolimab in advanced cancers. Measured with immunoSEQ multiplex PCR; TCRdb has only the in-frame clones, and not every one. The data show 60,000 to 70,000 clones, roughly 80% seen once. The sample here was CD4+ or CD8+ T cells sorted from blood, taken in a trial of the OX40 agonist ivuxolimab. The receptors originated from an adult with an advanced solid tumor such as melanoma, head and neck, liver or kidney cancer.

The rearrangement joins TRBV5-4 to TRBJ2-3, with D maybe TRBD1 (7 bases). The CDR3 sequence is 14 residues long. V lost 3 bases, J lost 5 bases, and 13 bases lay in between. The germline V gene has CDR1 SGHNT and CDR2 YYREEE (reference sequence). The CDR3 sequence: CASSSEGAGDTQYF. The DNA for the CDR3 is TGTGCCAGCAGCTCGGAGGGGGCGGGAGATACGCAGTATTTT.

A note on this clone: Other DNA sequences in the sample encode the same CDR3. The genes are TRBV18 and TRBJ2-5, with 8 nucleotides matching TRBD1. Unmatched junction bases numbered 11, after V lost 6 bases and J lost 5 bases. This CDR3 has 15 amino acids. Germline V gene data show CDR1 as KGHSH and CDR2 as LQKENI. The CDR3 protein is CASSLISGGMETQYF. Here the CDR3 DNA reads TGTGCCAGCTCCCTCATCTCAGGGGGCATGGAGACCCAGTACTTC.

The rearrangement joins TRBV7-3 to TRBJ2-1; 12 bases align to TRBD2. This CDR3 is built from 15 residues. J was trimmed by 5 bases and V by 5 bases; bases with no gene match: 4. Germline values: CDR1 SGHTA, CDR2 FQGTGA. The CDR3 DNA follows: TGTGCCAGCAGCCCCGGACTAGCGGGAAACAATGAGCAGTTCTTC. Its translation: CASSPGLAGNNEQFF.

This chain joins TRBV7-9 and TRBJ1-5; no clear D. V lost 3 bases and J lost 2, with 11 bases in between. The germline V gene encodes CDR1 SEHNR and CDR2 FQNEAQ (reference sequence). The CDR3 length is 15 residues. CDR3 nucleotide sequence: TGTGCCAGCAGCTTGATGGGTGGGCGCAATCAGCCCCAGCATTTT. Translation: CASSLMGGRNQPQHF.

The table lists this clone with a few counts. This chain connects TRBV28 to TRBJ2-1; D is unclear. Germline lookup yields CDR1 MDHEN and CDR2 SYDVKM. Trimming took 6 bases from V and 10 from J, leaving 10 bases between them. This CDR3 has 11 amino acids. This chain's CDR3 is CASSQVWEQFF. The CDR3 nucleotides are TGTGCCAGCAGCCAGGTTTGGGAGCAGTTCTTC. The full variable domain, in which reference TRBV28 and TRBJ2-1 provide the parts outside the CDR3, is DVKVTQSSRYLVKRTGEKVFLECVQDMDHENMFWYRQDPGLGLRLIYFSYDVKMKEKGDIPEGYSVSREKKERFSLILESASTNQTSMYLCASSQVWEQFFGPGTRLTVL.

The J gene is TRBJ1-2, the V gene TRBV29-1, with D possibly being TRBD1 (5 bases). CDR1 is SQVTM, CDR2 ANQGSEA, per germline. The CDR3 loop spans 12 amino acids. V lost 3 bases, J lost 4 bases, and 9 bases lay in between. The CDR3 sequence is CSVEGEIYGYTF. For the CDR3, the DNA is TGCAGCGTTGAGGGGGAGATCTATGGCTACACCTTC.

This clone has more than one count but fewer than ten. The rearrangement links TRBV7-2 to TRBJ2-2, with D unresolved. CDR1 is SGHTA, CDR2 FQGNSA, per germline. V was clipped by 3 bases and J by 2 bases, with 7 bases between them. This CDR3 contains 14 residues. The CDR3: CASSFSINTGELFF. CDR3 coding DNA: TGTGCCAGCAGCTTTTCCATTAACACCGGGGAGCTGTTTTTT.

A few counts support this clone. CDR3 region: CASSLGDWTTDTQYF. For the CDR3, the DNA is TGTGCCAGCAGCTTAGGGGACTGGACCACAGATACGCAGTATTTT. V and J are TRBV7-2 and TRBJ2-3, with D possibly being TRBD2 (6 bases). V was trimmed by 1 base and J by 2 bases, leaving 10 bases between them. In germline, CDR1 is SGHTA, CDR2 FQGNSA. This CDR3 comprises 15 residues. The entire variable domain, with the rest obtained from reference TRBV7-2 and TRBJ2-3, is as follows: GAGVSQSPSNKVTEKGKDVELRCDPISGHTALYWYRQSLGQGLEFLIYFQGNSAPDKSGLPSDRFSAERTGGSVSTLTIQRTQQEDSAVYLCASSLGDWTTDTQYFGPGTRLTVL.

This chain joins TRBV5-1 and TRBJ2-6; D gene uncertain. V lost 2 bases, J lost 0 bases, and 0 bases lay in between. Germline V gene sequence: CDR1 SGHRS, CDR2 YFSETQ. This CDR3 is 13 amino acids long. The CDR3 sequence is CASSFSGANVLTF. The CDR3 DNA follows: TGCGCCAGCAGCTTCTCTGGGGCCAACGTCCTGACTTTC.

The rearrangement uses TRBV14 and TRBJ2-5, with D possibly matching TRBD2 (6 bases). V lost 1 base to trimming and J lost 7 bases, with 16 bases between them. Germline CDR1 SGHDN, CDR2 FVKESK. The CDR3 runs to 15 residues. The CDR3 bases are TGTGCCAGCAGCCAAGCTTTGTCGGGGCGGGGGACCCAGTACTTC. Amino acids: CASSQALSGRGTQYF. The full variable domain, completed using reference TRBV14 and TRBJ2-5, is EAGVTQFPSHSVIEKGQTVTLRCDPISGHDNLYWYRRVMGKEIKFLLHFVKESKQDESGMPNNRFLAERTGGTYSTLKVQPAELEDSGVYFCASSQALSGRGTQYFGPGTRLLVL.

CDR3 residues: CASSEAALANNEQFF. The DNA of the CDR3 is TGTGCCAGCAGTGAAGCGGCACTAGCGAACAATGAGCAGTTCTTC. The chain employs TRBV2 and TRBJ2-1; 7 nucleotides line up with TRBD2. V was pared by 0 bases and J by 5 bases, with 4 bases of the junction left unmatched. The CDR3 runs to 15 residues. The germline V gene has CDR1 SNHLY and CDR2 FYNNEI.

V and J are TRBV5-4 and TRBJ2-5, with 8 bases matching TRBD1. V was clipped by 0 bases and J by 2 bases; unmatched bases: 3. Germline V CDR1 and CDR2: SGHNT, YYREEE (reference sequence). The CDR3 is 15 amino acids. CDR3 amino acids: CASSLAGGRQETQYF. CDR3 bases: TGTGCCAGCAGCTTGGCAGGGGGCCGACAAGAGACCCAGTACTTC.

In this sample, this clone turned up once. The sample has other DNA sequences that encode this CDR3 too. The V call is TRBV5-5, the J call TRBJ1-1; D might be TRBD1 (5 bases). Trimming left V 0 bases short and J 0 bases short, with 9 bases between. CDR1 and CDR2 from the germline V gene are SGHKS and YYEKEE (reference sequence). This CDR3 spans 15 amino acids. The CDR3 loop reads CASSLGTNMNTEAFF. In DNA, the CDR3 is TGTGCCAGCAGCTTGGGGACAAACATGAACACTGAAGCTTTCTTT. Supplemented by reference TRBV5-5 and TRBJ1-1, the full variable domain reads DAGVTQSPTHLIKTRGQQVTLRCSPISGHKSVSWYQQVLGQGPQFIFQYYEKEERGRGNFPDRFSARQFPNYSSELNVNALLLGDSALYLCASSLGTNMNTEAFFGQGTRLTVV.

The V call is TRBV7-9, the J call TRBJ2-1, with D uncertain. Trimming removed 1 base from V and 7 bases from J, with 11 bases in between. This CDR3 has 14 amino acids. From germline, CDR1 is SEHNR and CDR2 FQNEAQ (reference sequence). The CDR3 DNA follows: TGTGCCAGCAGCTTAGGTTCGGTGGCTAATGAGCAGTTCTTC. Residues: CASSLGSVANEQFF.

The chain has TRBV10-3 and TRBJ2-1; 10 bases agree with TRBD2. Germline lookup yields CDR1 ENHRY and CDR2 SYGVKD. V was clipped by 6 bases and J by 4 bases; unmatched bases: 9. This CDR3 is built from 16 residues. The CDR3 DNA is TGTGCCATCAGCGCCGGACTAGCGGCGACGTACAATGAGCAGTTCTTC. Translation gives CAISAGLAATYNEQFF.

This CDR3 is CAWSDPGTGGYEQYF. In DNA form, the CDR3 reads TGTGCCTGGAGTGATCCCGGGACAGGGGGCTACGAGCAGTACTTC. V gene TRBV30 combines with J gene TRBJ2-7, with 11 bases that match TRBD1. Per the germline V gene, CDR1 is GTSNPN and CDR2 is SVGIG (reference sequence). The CDR3 is made up of 15 amino acids. Losses at the gene ends were 1 base for V and 3 bases for J; bases not matched to a gene: 5.

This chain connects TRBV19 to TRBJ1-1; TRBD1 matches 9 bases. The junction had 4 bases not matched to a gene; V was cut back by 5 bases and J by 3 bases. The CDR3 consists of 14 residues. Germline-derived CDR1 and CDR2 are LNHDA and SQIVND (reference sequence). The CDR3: CASSARDRDTEAFF. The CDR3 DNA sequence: TGTGCCAGTAGTGCTCGGGACAGGGACACTGAAGCTTTCTTT.

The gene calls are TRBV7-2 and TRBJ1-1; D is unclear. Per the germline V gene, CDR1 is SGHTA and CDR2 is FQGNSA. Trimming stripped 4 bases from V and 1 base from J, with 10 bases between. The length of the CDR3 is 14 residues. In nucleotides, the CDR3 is TGTGCCAGCAGCTCCATGGGTACGAACACTGAAGCTTTCTTT. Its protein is CASSSMGTNTEAFF.

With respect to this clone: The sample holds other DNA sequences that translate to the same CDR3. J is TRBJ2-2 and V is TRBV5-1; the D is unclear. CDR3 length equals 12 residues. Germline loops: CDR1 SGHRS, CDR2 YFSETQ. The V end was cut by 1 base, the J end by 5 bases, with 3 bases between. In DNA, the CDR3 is TGCGCCAGCAGCTTGAATACCGGGGAGCTGTTTTTT. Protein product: CASSLNTGELFF.

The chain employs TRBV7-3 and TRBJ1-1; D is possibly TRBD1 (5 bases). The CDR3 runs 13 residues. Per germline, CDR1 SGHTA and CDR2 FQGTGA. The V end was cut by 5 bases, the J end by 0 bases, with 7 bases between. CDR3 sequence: CASSVQVNTEAFF. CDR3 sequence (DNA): TGTGCCAGCAGCGTACAGGTGAACACTGAAGCTTTCTTT.

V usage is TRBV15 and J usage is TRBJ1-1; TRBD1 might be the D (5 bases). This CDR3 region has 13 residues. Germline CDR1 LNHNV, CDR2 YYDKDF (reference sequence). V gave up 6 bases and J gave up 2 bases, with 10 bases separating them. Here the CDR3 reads CATRKTVNTEAFF. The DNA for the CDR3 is TGTGCCACCAGGAAGACAGTAAACACTGAAGCTTTCTTT. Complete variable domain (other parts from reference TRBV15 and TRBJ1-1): DAMVIQNPRYQVTQFGKPVTLSCSQTLNHNVMYWYQQKSSQAPKLLFHYYDKDFNNEADTPDNFQSRRPNTSFCFLDIRSPGLGDTAMYLCATRKTVNTEAFFGQGTRLTVV.

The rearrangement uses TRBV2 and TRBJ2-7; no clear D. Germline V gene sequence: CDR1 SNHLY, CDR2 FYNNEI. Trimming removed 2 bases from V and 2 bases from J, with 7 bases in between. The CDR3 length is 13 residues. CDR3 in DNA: TGTGCCAGCAGTGAAAGCAGGACCTACGAGCAGTACGTC. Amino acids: CASSESRTYEQYV.

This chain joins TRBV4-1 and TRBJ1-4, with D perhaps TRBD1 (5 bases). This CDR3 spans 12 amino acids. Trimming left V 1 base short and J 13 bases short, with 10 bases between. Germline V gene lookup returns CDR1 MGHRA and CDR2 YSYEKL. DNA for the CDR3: TGCGCCAGCAGCCAAGTAGGTAGGGGACTGTTTTTT. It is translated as CASSQVGRGLFF.

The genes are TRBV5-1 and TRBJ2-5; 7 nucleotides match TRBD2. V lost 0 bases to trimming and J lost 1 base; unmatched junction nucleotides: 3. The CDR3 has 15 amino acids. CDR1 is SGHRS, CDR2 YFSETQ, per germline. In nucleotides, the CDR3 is TGCGCCAGCAGCTTGGTTCCGGGGGGCCAAGAGACCCAGTACTTC. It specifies CASSLVPGGQETQYF.

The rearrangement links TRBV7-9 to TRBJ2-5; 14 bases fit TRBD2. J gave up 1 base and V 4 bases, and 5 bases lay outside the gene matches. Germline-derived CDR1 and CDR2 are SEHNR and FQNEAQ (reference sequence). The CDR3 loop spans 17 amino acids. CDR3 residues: CASSSGLAGAPQETQYF. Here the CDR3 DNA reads TGTGCCAGCAGCTCGGGACTAGCGGGGGCCCCCCAAGAGACCCAGTACTTC.

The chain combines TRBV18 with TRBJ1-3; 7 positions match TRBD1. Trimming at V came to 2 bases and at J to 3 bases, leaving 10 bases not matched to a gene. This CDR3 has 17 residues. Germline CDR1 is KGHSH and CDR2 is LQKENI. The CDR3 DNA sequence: TGTGCCAGCTCACCAGAGACAGGGAGAACGGGTGGAAACACCATATATTTT. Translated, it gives CASSPETGRTGGNTIYF.

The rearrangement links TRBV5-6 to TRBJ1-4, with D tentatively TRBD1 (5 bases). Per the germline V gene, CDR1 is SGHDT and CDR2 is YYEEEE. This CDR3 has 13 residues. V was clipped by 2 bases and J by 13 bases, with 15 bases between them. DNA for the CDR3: TGTGCCAGCAGCTTCATACAGCGGGGGGGACTGTTTTTT. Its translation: CASSFIQRGGLFF.

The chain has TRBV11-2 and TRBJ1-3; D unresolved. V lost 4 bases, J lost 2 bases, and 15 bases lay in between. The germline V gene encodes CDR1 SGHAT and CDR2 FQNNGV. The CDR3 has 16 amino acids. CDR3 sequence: CASSWRGSGTGNTIYF. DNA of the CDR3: TGTGCCAGCAGCTGGCGTGGGTCAGGCACTGGAAACACCATATATTTT.

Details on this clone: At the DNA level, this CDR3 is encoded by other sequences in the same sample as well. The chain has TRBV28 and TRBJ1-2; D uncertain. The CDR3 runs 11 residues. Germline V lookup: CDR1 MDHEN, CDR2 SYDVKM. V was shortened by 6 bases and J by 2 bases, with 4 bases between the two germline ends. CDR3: CASRLNYGYTF. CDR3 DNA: TGTGCCAGCAGGTTAAACTATGGCTACACCTTC.